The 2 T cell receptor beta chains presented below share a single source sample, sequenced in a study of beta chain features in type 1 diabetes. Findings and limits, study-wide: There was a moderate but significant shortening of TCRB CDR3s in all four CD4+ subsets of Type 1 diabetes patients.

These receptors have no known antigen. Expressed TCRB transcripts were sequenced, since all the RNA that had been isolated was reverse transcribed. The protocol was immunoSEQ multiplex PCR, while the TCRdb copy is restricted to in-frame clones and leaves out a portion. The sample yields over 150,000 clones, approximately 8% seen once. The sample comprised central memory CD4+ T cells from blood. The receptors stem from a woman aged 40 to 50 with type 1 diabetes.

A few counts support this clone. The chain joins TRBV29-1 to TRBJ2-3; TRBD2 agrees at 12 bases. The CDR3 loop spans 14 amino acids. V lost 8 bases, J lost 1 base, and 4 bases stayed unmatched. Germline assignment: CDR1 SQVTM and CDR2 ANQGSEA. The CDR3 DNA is TGCAGCTTCCGACTAGCGGGGGGCACAGATACGCAGTATTTT. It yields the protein CSFRLAGGTDTQYF.

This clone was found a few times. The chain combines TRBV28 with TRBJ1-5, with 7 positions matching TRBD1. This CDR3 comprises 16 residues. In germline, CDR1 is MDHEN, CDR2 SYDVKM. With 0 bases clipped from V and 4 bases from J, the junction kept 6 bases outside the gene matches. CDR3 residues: CASSLWTGPGNQPQHF. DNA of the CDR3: TGTGCCAGCAGTTTATGGACAGGGCCGGGGAATCAGCCCCAGCATTTT.